The 10 T cell receptor beta chains below were found in one sample sequenced in a study of cytomegalovirus exposure and HLA in healthy donors (TCRdb year 2017). The method was the immunoSEQ multiplex PCR assay. A mixture of 60 forward primers for TCR Vbeta segments and 13 reverse primers for TCR Jbeta segments was used in the multiplex PCR. TCRdb limited this immuneACCESS table to in-frame rearrangements with V and J called. A share of clones is missing; checked studies link under half to unresolved V genes, and the rest is unexplained. The sample table lists roughly 200,000 clones, about 77% of them with a count of one. The ten largest clones add up to 2.9% of the sample. The sequenced sample consisted of PBMCs. The receptors shown here come from a female donor in good health and CMV-seronegative.

This rearrangement joins TRBV15 to TRBJ2-1; 10 bases line up with TRBD2. Germline CDR1 and CDR2: LNHNV and YYDKDF (reference sequence). With V trimmed by 3 bases and J by 4 bases, 6 bases remained unmatched. This CDR3 has 16 amino acids. The CDR3 is CATSRPIAGGYNEQFF. The CDR3 nucleotides read TGTGCCACCAGCAGGCCCATAGCGGGAGGTTACAATGAGCAGTTCTTC.

This clone was picked up one time. The V and J genes are TRBV6-5 and TRBJ1-4, with D unclear. There are 13 residues in the CDR3. The V end lost 0 bases, the J end lost 8 bases, and 7 bases lay between the germline ends. Germline V CDR1 and CDR2: MNHEY, SVGAGI. The CDR3 loop reads CASSYSLQEKLFF. The DNA for the CDR3 is TGTGCCAGCAGTTACTCACTCCAAGAAAAACTGTTTTTT.

This sequence joins TRBV21-1 and TRBJ2-5; TRBD1, the table's D call, lacks a check against the DNA. The DNA end is more similar to TRBJ2-7, so the J call may be wrong. TRBV21-1 is flagged as a pseudogene. The CDR3 totals 14 residues. Here the CDR3 reads CASSPRDKSYEQYF. In nucleotides, the CDR3 is TGTGCCAGCAGTCCCCGGGACAAGAGCTACGAGCAGTACTTC.

This clone occurred once. The J gene is TRBJ1-1, the V gene TRBV11-2, with D unclear. The CDR3 totals 13 residues. The V and J ends lost 1 base and 7 bases respectively, with 10 bases between them. The germline gives CDR1 SGHAT, CDR2 FQNNGV. The CDR3 bases are TGTGCCAGCAGCTTAGTTACCCAGGATGAAGCTTTCTTT. This gives the protein CASSLVTQDEAFF.

The V call is TRBV5-1, the J call TRBJ2-2; 8 positions match TRBD1. CDR3 length: 16 residues. The V gene's germline CDR1 is SGHRS and CDR2 YFSETQ. The V segment lost 7 bases and the J segment 3 bases; nucleotides outside the gene matches: 11. The CDR3 DNA reads TGCGCCAGCTTCAGCGGTTACAGGGGGGACACCGGGGAGCTGTTTTTT. Translation: CASFSGYRGDTGELFF.

The CDR3 DNA sequence: TGTGCCAGCAGTTTATCGACCGGGACAGGGTATCAGCCCCAGCATTTT. Amino acids: CASSLSTGTGYQPQHF. This chain joins TRBV27 and TRBJ1-5; 9 bases agree with TRBD1. V was pared by 0 bases and J by 5 bases, with 5 bases of the junction left unmatched. Germline values: CDR1 MNHEY, CDR2 SMNVEV (reference sequence). The CDR3 contains 16 residues.

The rearrangement links TRBV7-2 to TRBJ1-6; maybe TRBD1 (6 bases). The CDR3 totals 18 residues. With 1 base removed from V and 0 bases from J, the gap between germline ends came to 13 bases. CDR1 SGHTA and CDR2 FQGNSA come from the germline V gene. CDR3 amino acids: CASSLGWTDSSYNSPLHF. The CDR3 DNA is TGTGCCAGCAGCTTAGGGTGGACGGACAGCTCCTATAATTCACCCCTCCACTTT.

This chain uses TRBV7-2 with TRBJ2-7, with TRBD1 identical over 7 bases. Germline loops: CDR1 SGHTA, CDR2 FQGNSA. The J segment lost 3 bases and the V segment lost 1 base, leaving 6 bases of the junction unmatched. The CDR3 has 15 amino acids. The DNA of the CDR3 is TGTGCCAGCAGCTTAGAGGGAGACAGGGACTACGAGCAGTACTTC. Protein sequence: CASSLEGDRDYEQYF.

The rearrangement joins TRBV14 to TRBJ1-1; D gene unclear. The ends were cut back, 1 base at V and 11 bases at J, with 14 bases in the middle. CDR1 is SGHDN and CDR2 is FVKESK in the germline V gene. The CDR3 spans 13 residues. CDR3 sequence reads: CASSQVNGVGAFF. The CDR3 bases are TGTGCCAGCAGCCAAGTAAACGGGGTTGGGGCTTTCTTT.

The CDR3 sequence is CASSFRVLEAFF. In DNA form, the CDR3 reads TGTGCCAGCAGCTTCCGGGTCCTTGAAGCTTTCTTT. The chain employs TRBV7-9 and TRBJ1-1, with D uncertain. V gave up 3 bases and J gave up 7 bases, with 9 bases separating them. Per the germline V gene, CDR1 is SEHNR and CDR2 is FQNEAQ (reference sequence). There are 12 residues in the CDR3.